This record concerns one TCR beta chain sequence. No antigen is known for it. At one end, the junction sequence differs from germline, possibly due to a read error. CDR1 WNHNN and CDR2 SYGVQD come from the germline V gene (reference sequence). The CDR3 consists of 16 residues. The record originates from a study of Graves' ophthalmopathy and Graves' hyperthyroidism. RNA transcripts were the source from which TCR beta CDR3 regions were amplified. HTBI primers were employed in first-round RT-PCR, then a second-round multiplex PCR followed. TCRdb passed the multiplex PCR reads through MiXCR, listing each CDR3 protein once. The table includes around 1.1 million distinct CDR3 sequences, about 40% detected once. Study-level results: As the model predicted ophthalmopathy progression, it achieved a sensitivity of around 71% and a specificity of 72.22%. Most thyroid-expanded clonotypes exceeding 0.001 frequency were also found in blood.

The sample consisted of peripheral blood or thyroid tissue (not recorded which). The chain joins TRBV10-1 to TRBJ2-3, with 12 bases fitting TRBD2. The receptor comes from an adult man with Graves' hyperthyroidism. The CDR3 DNA sequence: TGTGCCAGCAGCCAAGACCTAGCGGGGGGGAGCGATACGCAGTATTTT. Translation gives CASSQDLAGGSDTQYF.